Presented here are 17 T cell receptor beta chains from one specimen sequenced in a study. Data came from immunoSEQ multiplex PCR; TCRdb stores just in-frame clones and leaves some out. Of tens of thousands of clones listed, around 93% are singletons. The specimen sequenced was PBMCs. These receptors were taken from a man aged 40-49 years with rheumatoid arthritis.

In this sample, this clone turned up once. The chain has TRBV6-2 or TRBV6-3 and TRBJ2-3, with D possibly matching TRBD1 (5 bases). The CDR3 runs to 15 residues. The V gene lost 2 bases and the J gene lost 2 bases, with 11 bases spanning the gap. CDR1 and CDR2 from the germline V gene are MNHEY and SVGEGT. The CDR3 DNA is TGTGCCAGCAGTTACGGAAGACAGCCCACAGATACGCAGTATTTT. Protein sequence: CASSYGRQPTDTQYF.

This chain uses TRBV28 with TRBJ2-3; weak D call: TRBD1 (5 bases). V lost 6 bases to trimming and J lost 4 bases, with 8 bases between them. This CDR3 comprises 12 residues. Germline CDR1 is MDHEN and CDR2 is SYDVKM. Written as DNA, the CDR3 is TGTGCCAGCAGCCCAGGGTCAGATACGCAGTATTTT. Translation: CASSPGSDTQYF.

The rearrangement joins TRBV27 to TRBJ2-1, with 14 bases fitting TRBD2. This CDR3 comprises 18 residues. Germline V gene lookup returns CDR1 MNHEY and CDR2 SMNVEV (reference sequence). The J segment lost 5 bases and the V segment lost 5 bases, leaving 11 bases of the junction unmatched. For the CDR3, the DNA is TGTGCCAGCAGTCCCTGGACTAGCGGGAGGCCTATAGACAATGAGCAGTTCTTC. It translates to CASSPWTSGRPIDNEQFF.

The chain carries TRBV15 and TRBJ1-5; possibly TRBD1 for D (5 bases). Germline V CDR1 and CDR2: LNHNV, YYDKDF (reference sequence). This CDR3 spans 15 amino acids. Trimming cost V 5 bases and J 3 bases, with 14 bases left between them. CDR3 sequence reads: CATSLGGVTNQPQHF. CDR3 nucleotides: TGTGCCACCAGCCTGGGAGGGGTCACCAATCAGCCCCAGCATTTT. The whole variable domain, remainder taken from reference TRBV15 and TRBJ1-5, is DAMVIQNPRYQVTQFGKPVTLSCSQTLNHNVMYWYQQKSSQAPKLLFHYYDKDFNNEADTPDNFQSRRPNTSFCFLDIRSPGLGDTAMYLCATSLGGVTNQPQHFGDGTRLSIL.

The chain has TRBV12-3 or TRBV12-4 and TRBJ2-1, with unresolved D. The V gene lost 3 bases and the J gene lost 9 bases, with 12 bases spanning the gap. CDR3 size: 13 residues. The DNA of the CDR3 is TGTGCCAGCAGTTTTTCTGAGTTCGGTGAGCAGTTCTTC. Translating it yields CASSFSEFGEQFF.

The chain joins TRBV24-1 to TRBJ2-7, with TRBD1 matching 11 bases. CDR1 is KGHDR and CDR2 is SFDVKD in the germline V gene. The CDR3 extends over 15 amino acids. After removal of 5 bases from V and 5 bases from J, the junction contained 7 bases not matched to a gene. CDR3 amino acids: CATSGLGTGGHEQYF. CDR3 DNA: TGTGCCACCAGTGGTCTCGGGACAGGGGGGCACGAGCAGTACTTC.

The chain joins TRBV19 to TRBJ2-4, with no clear D. The CDR3 is made up of 15 amino acids. Trimming removed 6 bases at V and 0 bases at J, with 12 bases between. Germline lookup yields CDR1 LNHDA and CDR2 SQIVND (reference sequence). DNA for the CDR3: TGTGCCAGTAGCACCCTTCAGTTAGCCAAAAACATTCAGTACTTC. This codes for CASSTLQLAKNIQYF.

The chain recombines TRBV27 with TRBJ1-5; maybe TRBD1 (5 bases). The germline V gene encodes CDR1 MNHEY and CDR2 SMNVEV (reference sequence). The CDR3 consists of 15 residues. Trimming shortened V by 3 bases and J by 5 bases, and 14 bases separated the two germline ends. The CDR3 DNA follows: TGTGCCAGCAGTTTCAGTAGGGGTTGGGATCAGCCCCAGCATTTT. Residues: CASSFSRGWDQPQHF.

The chain employs TRBV9 and TRBJ1-3, with 10 bases identical to TRBD1. Germline V gene sequence: CDR1 SGDLS, CDR2 YYNGEE. V shed 3 bases and J 0 bases; nucleotides not matched to a gene: 9. The CDR3 spans 18 residues. The CDR3 region has the DNA TGTGCCAGCAGCGGCAAGGGACAGGGGCTTTCCTCTGGAAACACCATATATTTT. Its protein is CASSGKGQGLSSGNTIYF.

The chain carries TRBV11-3 and TRBJ2-7; either TRBD1 or TRBD2 may supply D (5 bases each). The CDR3 has 13 residues. Germline V gene data show CDR1 as SGHNT and CDR2 as YENEEA. The germline V and J ends were trimmed by 3 bases and 4 bases, with 10 bases remaining between them. In DNA, the CDR3 is TGTGCCAGCAGCTTGGGACCCAGATACGAGCAGTACTTC. Its protein is CASSLGPRYEQYF.

In nucleotides, the CDR3 is TGTGCCAGCTGGGATGGGGGGTACAATGAGCAGTTCTTC. This codes for CASWDGGYNEQFF. J is TRBJ2-1 and V is TRBV6-6; possible D gene TRBD2, 6 bases. CDR1 is MNHNY, CDR2 SVGAGI, per germline (reference sequence). The CDR3 extends over 13 amino acids. The V and J ends lost 8 bases and 4 bases respectively, with 12 bases between them.

The V and J genes are TRBV18 and TRBJ2-7, with 15 bases identical to TRBD2. This CDR3 region has 15 residues. Germline assignment: CDR1 KGHSH and CDR2 LQKENI. J was trimmed by 5 bases and V by 6 bases; bases with no gene match: 5. DNA for the CDR3: TGTGCCAGCTCGGGGACTAGCGGGGGGATCAACGAGCAGTACTTC. Translated, it gives CASSGTSGGINEQYF.

This sequence joins TRBV24-1 and TRBJ2-1, with 11 bases that match TRBD1. Trimming at V came to 3 bases and at J to 3 bases, leaving 6 bases not matched to a gene. Germline V gives CDR1 KGHDR, CDR2 SFDVKD. The CDR3 consists of 17 residues. The CDR3 protein is CATSDPPGQGGYNEQFF. The CDR3 nucleotides are TGTGCCACCAGTGATCCCCCGGGACAGGGGGGCTACAATGAGCAGTTCTTC.

The chain employs TRBV29-1 and TRBJ1-5, with 7 bases matching TRBD1. V was clipped by 6 bases and J by 5 bases; unmatched bases: 7. The CDR3 contains 13 residues. The germline V gene has CDR1 SQVTM and CDR2 ANQGSEA. CDR3 sequence: CSVAGTEYQPQHF. As DNA, the CDR3 is TGCAGCGTCGCCGGGACAGAATATCAGCCCCAGCATTTT.

The chain carries TRBV7-9 and TRBJ2-5; 7 nucleotides match TRBD2. The ends lost 4 bases at V and 2 bases at J; junction bases unmatched: 7. The CDR3 extends over 15 amino acids. The germline gives CDR1 SEHNR, CDR2 FQNEAQ (reference sequence). The CDR3 here is CASSSLGAGQETQYF. As DNA, the CDR3 is TGTGCCAGCAGCTCCCTGGGAGCGGGACAAGAGACCCAGTACTTC.

The chain links TRBV30 to TRBJ2-7; D gene ambiguous. Germline V gives CDR1 GTSNPN, CDR2 SVGIG (reference sequence). This CDR3 contains 14 residues. Trimming cost V 0 bases and J 4 bases, with 13 bases left between them. The CDR3 here is CAWSVSSSSYEQYF. For the CDR3, the DNA is TGTGCCTGGAGTGTATCTAGTTCCTCATACGAGCAGTACTTC.

J is TRBJ2-6 and V is TRBV9; D possibly corresponds to TRBD1 (5 bases). The CDR3 covers 20 residues. Germline V gives CDR1 SGDLS, CDR2 YYNGEE. V gave up 0 bases and J gave up 4 bases, with 23 bases separating them. The CDR3 coding sequence is TGTGCCAGCAGCGTAGCTACACAAGGCAGGGCCGCCGGAGGGGCCAACGTCCTGACTTTC. Protein: CASSVATQGRAAGGANVLTF. The full variable domain, with the rest looked up from reference TRBV9 and TRBJ2-6, is DSGVTQTPKHLITATGQRVTLRCSPRSGDLSVYWYQQSLDQGLQFLIQYYNGEERAKGNILERFSAQQFPDLHSELNLSSLELGDSALYFCASSVATQGRAAGGANVLTFGAGSRLTVL.